These 23 T cell receptor beta chains share one sample of origin, sequenced in a study of T cells in Graves' hyperthyroidism and ophthalmopathy. RNA transcripts served as the template for amplifying TCR beta CDR3 regions. Primed by the HTBI set, a first-round RT-PCR was run on the TCR CDR3. TCRdb processed the multiplex PCR reads anew with MiXCR; each CDR3 protein has one entry. The sample consists of hundreds of thousands of distinct CDR3 sequences, about 45% of them appearing once. Sequenced sample: peripheral blood or thyroid tissue (not recorded which). Receptors were obtained from an adult man with Graves' disease, either hyperthyroidism or ophthalmopathy (not recorded which).

Many counts were recorded for this clonotype. The chain uses TRBV29-1 and TRBJ1-3; no clear D gene. From germline, CDR1 is SQVTM and CDR2 ANQGSEA. Trimming pared 4 bases from V and 0 bases from J, leaving 4 bases between. The CDR3 is 12 amino acids. The CDR3 DNA sequence: TGCAGCGTTGGAAGCTCTGGAAACACCATATATTTT. Amino acid sequence: CSVGSSGNTIYF.

V is TRBV6-5 and J is TRBJ1-2, with 10 bases that match TRBD1. This CDR3 comprises 14 residues. V dropped 10 bases and J dropped 5; count of bases not matched to a gene: 10. CDR1 and CDR2 (germline): MNHEY, SVGAGI. The CDR3 DNA follows: TGTGCCATCGTACACCCGGGACAGGGGTATGGCTACACCTTC. It specifies CAIVHPGQGYGYTF.

V and J are TRBV7-2 and TRBJ1-1, with D maybe TRBD1 (6 bases). Germline V lookup: CDR1 SGHTA, CDR2 FQGNSA. The CDR3 contains 14 residues. V shed 3 bases and J shed 3 bases, with 11 bases lying between them. CDR3 region: CASSFKGGYTEAFF. The CDR3 nucleotides are TGTGCCAGCAGCTTTAAGGGGGGCTACACTGAAGCTTTCTTT.

The DNA of the CDR3 is TGTGCCAGCAGCCCCGGGCCGTTGGGAAACACCATATATTTT. Translating gives CASSPGPLGNTIYF. V usage is TRBV7-9 and J usage is TRBJ1-3; unclear D gene. V lost 5 bases and J lost 4, with 12 bases in between. The CDR3 consists of 14 residues. From germline, CDR1 is SEHNR and CDR2 FQNEAQ (reference sequence).

The chain is built from TRBV10-3 and TRBJ1-5; maybe TRBD1 (6 bases). Germline V CDR1 and CDR2: ENHRY, SYGVKD. The CDR3 loop spans 15 amino acids. V was clipped by 6 bases and J by 3 bases, with 15 bases between them. The DNA for the CDR3 is TGTGCCATCAGCGGTCGTCCGGGGGCCAATCAGCCCCAGCATTTT. It specifies CAISGRPGANQPQHF.

J is TRBJ1-2 and V is TRBV20-1; 11 bases map to TRBD1. Germline loops: CDR1 DFQATT, CDR2 SNEGSKA (reference sequence). CDR3 length equals 14 residues. V trimming: 4 bases; J trimming: 6 bases; junction bases outside the gene matches: 7. The CDR3 loop is CSAIPWDRGNGYTF. The CDR3 nucleotides read TGCAGTGCTATCCCTTGGGACAGGGGGAATGGCTACACCTTC.

This clonotype was counted only a few times. This rearrangement joins TRBV20-1 to TRBJ2-7; TRBD2 agrees at 8 bases. V was pared by 1 base and J by 3 bases, with 5 bases of the junction left unmatched. This CDR3 has 14 residues. Germline-derived CDR1 and CDR2 are DFQATT and SNEGSKA (reference sequence). The CDR3 loop is CSARVGGGSYEQYF. DNA for the CDR3: TGCAGTGCTAGAGTTGGCGGGGGGAGCTACGAGCAGTACTTC.

This clonotype was detected many times. The chain joins TRBV14 to TRBJ1-6; tentatively, D is TRBD1 (5 bases). Germline-derived CDR1 and CDR2 are SGHDN and FVKESK. Trimming took 1 base from V and 14 from J, leaving 12 bases between them. This CDR3 has 13 amino acids. The CDR3 sequence: CASSQVGGISLHF. The CDR3 DNA sequence: TGTGCCAGCAGCCAAGTGGGGGGGATCTCCCTCCACTTT.

This clonotype has ten or more counts. This chain connects TRBV10-3 to TRBJ1-2, with 8 bases identical to TRBD1. The germline gives CDR1 ENHRY, CDR2 SYGVKD. The CDR3 sequence is 13 residues long. J gave up 3 bases and V 5 bases, and 2 bases lay outside the gene matches. CDR3 nucleotide sequence: TGTGCCATCAGTCAGGGGGCGGACTATGGCTACACCTTC. It encodes CAISQGADYGYTF.

This chain uses TRBV29-1 with TRBJ1-6; D may be TRBD1 (5 bases). Per germline, CDR1 SQVTM and CDR2 ANQGSEA. The CDR3 contains 11 residues. The V end was cut by 7 bases, the J end by 14 bases, with 15 bases between. The CDR3 region is CSGHHGATLHF. The CDR3 coding sequence is TGCAGCGGACACCACGGGGCCACCCTCCACTTT. Combining the CDR3 with reference TRBV29-1 and TRBJ1-6 gives the whole variable domain SAVISQKPSRDICQRGTSLTIQCQVDSQVTMMFWYRQQPGQSLTLIATANQGSEATYESGFVIDKFPISRPNLTFSTLTVSNMSPEDSSIYLCSGHHGATLHFGNGTRLTVT.

In its sample, this clonotype was seen many times. V is TRBV24-1 and J is TRBJ2-7; TRBD1 aligns across 7 bases. J was trimmed by 7 bases and V by 3 bases; bases with no gene match: 8. The germline gives CDR1 KGHDR, CDR2 SFDVKD. This CDR3 has 14 residues. The CDR3 DNA reads TGTGCCACCAGTGATAACCGGGACAGAGATGAGCAGTACTTC. It codes for CATSDNRDRDEQYF.

This clonotype has just a few counts. V is TRBV20-1 and J is TRBJ1-3; TRBD1 is a possible D gene (6 bases). The germline gives CDR1 DFQATT, CDR2 SNEGSKA (reference sequence). The CDR3 is 16 amino acids. V was trimmed by 3 bases and J by 1 base, leaving 16 bases between them. The CDR3 DNA reads as TGCAGTGCTAGTCCTCACAGGGACCCTTCTGGAAACACCATATATTTT. Amino acids: CSASPHRDPSGNTIYF.

The rearrangement joins TRBV10-1 to TRBJ1-1, with a possible D match to TRBD1 (5 bases). This CDR3 has 13 amino acids. Deletions cut 6 bases from V and 2 bases from J, with 10 bases between. CDR1 WNHNN and CDR2 SYGVQD come from the germline V gene (reference sequence). The CDR3 sequence is CASRYDSNTEAFF. In DNA, the CDR3 is TGCGCCAGCAGGTATGACAGTAACACTGAAGCTTTCTTT.

The sample holds one count of this clonotype. The junction and the germline gene differ at one end; a read error may be behind it. This chain uses TRBV10-3 with TRBJ2-7, with 12 positions matching TRBD2. This CDR3 region has 17 residues. Germline CDR1 and CDR2: ENHRY and SYGVKD. Here the CDR3 DNA reads TGTGCCAGCAGTTACACCAATAGACTAGCGGGAGTACGGGAGCAGTACTTC. Protein sequence: CASSYTNRLAGVREQYF.

The rearrangement uses TRBV9 and TRBJ1-6; no reliable D call. The CDR3 covers 15 residues. Deletions cut 4 bases from V and 7 bases from J, with 15 bases between. Germline values: CDR1 SGDLS, CDR2 YYNGEE. The CDR3 region is CASSPNGILNSPLHF. The CDR3 DNA reads as TGTGCCAGCAGCCCGAATGGGATATTGAATTCACCCCTCCACTTT.

V usage is TRBV15 and J usage is TRBJ2-5; possibly TRBD1 for D (5 bases). Germline lookup yields CDR1 LNHNV and CDR2 YYDKDF (reference sequence). V was clipped by 0 bases and J by 7 bases, with 15 bases between them. The CDR3 is made up of 15 amino acids. The CDR3 coding sequence is TGTGCCACCAGCAGAGATATTGGGGCCGAAGGGACCCAGTACTTC. Protein product: CATSRDIGAEGTQYF.

The chain is built from TRBV20-1 and TRBJ1-5, with D possibly matching TRBD1 (5 bases). V was clipped by 1 base and J by 6 bases, with 19 bases between them. The CDR3 has 16 amino acids. The V gene's germline CDR1 is DFQATT and CDR2 SNEGSKA (reference sequence). As DNA, the CDR3 is TGCAGTGCTAGAGTAAGGGGAGGCGGAGGTTTTCAGCCCCAGCATTTT. It encodes CSARVRGGGGFQPQHF.

The chain carries TRBV7-9 and TRBJ1-5; D may be TRBD1 (5 bases). Germline V gene sequence: CDR1 SEHNR, CDR2 FQNEAQ (reference sequence). The V and J ends lost 6 bases and 0 bases respectively, with 12 bases between them. The CDR3 has 15 residues. The DNA for the CDR3 is TGTGCCAGCAGTGAGTCGGGGCATAGCAATCAGCCCCAGCATTTT. It is translated as CASSESGHSNQPQHF.

This clonotype occurred many times. CDR3 sequence reads: CASSLVGTALEAFF. The CDR3 nucleotides read TGTGCCAGCAGCTTAGTCGGGACGGCACTTGAAGCTTTCTTT. The V call is TRBV7-9, the J call TRBJ1-1; D may be TRBD1 (5 bases). Per the germline V gene, CDR1 is SEHNR and CDR2 is FQNEAQ (reference sequence). Trimming shortened V by 1 base and J by 7 bases, and 13 bases separated the two germline ends. The CDR3 has 14 residues.

This clonotype was seen more than once but under ten times. This chain connects TRBV29-1 to TRBJ2-7; possibly TRBD1 or TRBD2 for D (6 bases each). V was shortened by 8 bases and J by 6 bases, with 14 bases between the two germline ends. The CDR3 spans 11 residues. Germline CDR1 SQVTM, CDR2 ANQGSEA. Written as DNA, the CDR3 is TGCAGCTTGAGGGGGGCGCCCGAGCAGTACTTC. It is translated as CSLRGAPEQYF.

This chain connects TRBV29-1 to TRBJ1-3, with D hard to call. Per the germline V gene, CDR1 is SQVTM and CDR2 is ANQGSEA. The CDR3 runs to 11 residues. V lost 6 bases, J lost 4 bases, and 7 bases lay in between. CDR3 DNA: TGCAGCGTCGGACCGGGAAACACCATATATTTT. Translation gives CSVGPGNTIYF. The complete variable domain, with remaining parts taken from reference TRBV29-1 and TRBJ1-3, reads SAVISQKPSRDICQRGTSLTIQCQVDSQVTMMFWYRQQPGQSLTLIATANQGSEATYESGFVIDKFPISRPNLTFSTLTVSNMSPEDSSIYLCSVGPGNTIYFGEGSWLTVV.

This clonotype was seen many times. One end of the junction does not line up with germline, which may come from a read error. The chain couples TRBV12-3 or TRBV12-4 to TRBJ1-2; D possibly corresponds to TRBD1 (6 bases). The CDR3 totals 13 residues. As DNA, the CDR3 is TGCGCCAGCAGCCGACAGGCTAACTATGGCTACACCTTC. This sequence encodes CASSRQANYGYTF.

Many counts were recorded for this clonotype. CDR3 sequence reads: CASSQVVGELFF. In DNA form, the CDR3 reads TGTGCCAGCAGCCAAGTCGTGGGGGAGCTGTTTTTT. The rearrangement links TRBV3-1 to TRBJ2-2, with no clear D. The CDR3 loop spans 12 amino acids. V gave up 1 base and J gave up 8 bases, with 5 bases separating them. The germline V gene encodes CDR1 LGHDT and CDR2 YNNKEL (reference sequence).